Each of the 13 T cell receptor beta chains below was sequenced from the same sample in a study of blood T cell repertoires in COVID-19. Here immunoSEQ multiplex PCR was the method, and the copy in TCRdb shows in-frame clones only, minus some. The table has over 250,000 clones, 91% seen once. The sequenced sample consisted of peripheral blood. These TCRs come from a young adult with COVID-19, enrolled during active disease.

A single count supports this clone. The chain employs TRBV6-5 and TRBJ2-7; 7 bases are shared with TRBD1. V shed 7 bases, J shed 2 bases, and the junction held 11 bases outside the gene matches. This CDR3 contains 15 residues. CDR1 is MNHEY and CDR2 is SVGAGI in the germline V gene. CDR3 in amino acids: CASTPEGAGTYEQYF. In DNA, the CDR3 is TGTGCCAGCACCCCCGAGGGGGCAGGGACCTACGAGCAGTACTTC.

In its sample, this clone was seen once. The chain uses TRBV27 and TRBJ1-2, with D maybe TRBD1 (6 bases). V lost 3 bases and J lost 2, with 10 bases in between. The length of the CDR3 is 14 residues. The germline V gene has CDR1 MNHEY and CDR2 SMNVEV (reference sequence). CDR3 region: CASSFPGQNYGYTF. Written as DNA, the CDR3 is TGTGCCAGCAGTTTCCCCGGACAGAACTATGGCTACACCTTC.

The chain recombines TRBV6-2 or TRBV6-3 with TRBJ1-5; no firm D call. The CDR3 is 14 amino acids. Germline CDR1 is MNHEY and CDR2 is SVGEGT. Between the trimmed V and J ends, which lost 2 bases and 7 bases, there was a span of 12 bases. The CDR3 protein is CASSYNGEHQPQHF. DNA for the CDR3: TGTGCCAGCAGTTACAACGGGGAACACCAGCCCCAGCATTTT.

This clone was found once. The chain employs TRBV7-2 and TRBJ2-3; D is possibly TRBD1 (5 bases). The germline V gene encodes CDR1 SGHTA and CDR2 FQGNSA. The V gene lost 5 bases and the J gene lost 1 base, with 16 bases spanning the gap. The CDR3 sequence is 16 residues long. Written as DNA, the CDR3 is TGTGCCAGCAGCGTATCCCCAGGGCTGGGCACAGATACGCAGTATTTT. Its protein is CASSVSPGLGTDTQYF.

The genes are TRBV29-1 and TRBJ1-1; TRBD1 matches 11 bases. This CDR3 comprises 14 residues. CDR1 and CDR2 from the germline V gene are SQVTM and ANQGSEA. Losses at the gene ends were 6 bases for V and 5 bases for J; bases not matched to a gene: 8. CDR3 sequence (DNA): TGCAGCGTGGCGGAGGGACAGGGGGGAACTGAAGCTTTCTTT. Encoded protein: CSVAEGQGGTEAFF.

The chain uses TRBV5-4 and TRBJ2-5, with 7 bases matching TRBD1. CDR3 length equals 17 residues. Germline V gives CDR1 SGHNT, CDR2 YYREEE (reference sequence). The ends lost 2 bases at V and 3 bases at J; junction bases unmatched: 13. The CDR3 is CASSLFGGQVKKETQYF. The CDR3 DNA is TGTGCCAGCAGCTTATTCGGCGGACAGGTTAAGAAAGAGACCCAGTACTTC.

The CDR3 here is CASSQSYGSYEQYF. CDR3 sequence (DNA): TGTGCCAGCAGCCAATCGTACGGCTCCTACGAGCAGTACTTC. The V gene is TRBV16, the J gene TRBJ2-7; D remains ambiguous. V lost 0 bases and J lost 0, with 6 bases in between. The CDR3 is made up of 14 amino acids. Per germline, CDR1 KGHSY and CDR2 FQNENV.

The table lists this clone with a count of one. The chain has TRBV7-8 and TRBJ1-1; D possibly corresponds to TRBD1 (5 bases). Trimming pared 1 base from V and 7 bases from J, leaving 10 bases between. The CDR3 is 13 amino acids. In germline, CDR1 is SGHVS, CDR2 FQNEAQ. In nucleotides, the CDR3 is TGTGCCAGCAGCTTAGTGGGGGGAGGTGAAGCTTTCTTT. It yields the protein CASSLVGGGEAFF. The full variable domain, with the rest looked up from reference TRBV7-8 and TRBJ1-1, is GAGVSQSPRYKVAKRGQDVALRCDPISGHVSLFWYQQALGQGPEFLTYFQNEAQLDKSGLPSDRFFAERPEGSVSTLKIQRTQQEDSAVYLCASSLVGGGEAFFGQGTRLTVV.

V gene TRBV6-1 combines with J gene TRBJ2-4, with D maybe TRBD1 (5 bases). V lost 3 bases, J lost 0 bases, and 9 bases lay in between. CDR1 MNHNS and CDR2 SASEGT come from the germline V gene. The CDR3 is 15 amino acids. The CDR3, as DNA: TGTGCCAGCAGTGACAGGGTGTTAGCCAAAAACATTCAGTACTTC. Protein sequence: CASSDRVLAKNIQYF.

The V and J genes are TRBV14 and TRBJ2-2; D may be TRBD1 (5 bases). Trimming took off 4 bases at V and 1 base at J, with 7 bases between the two ends. In germline, CDR1 is SGHDN, CDR2 FVKESK. The CDR3 extends over 14 amino acids. As DNA, the CDR3 is TGTGCCAGCAGCCCGACAGTGAACACCGGGGAGCTGTTTTTT. It yields the protein CASSPTVNTGELFF.

Turning to this clone: The sample has other DNA sequences that encode this CDR3 too. The chain has TRBV19 and TRBJ2-1, with D hard to call. Germline V lookup: CDR1 LNHDA, CDR2 SQIVND (reference sequence). V lost 6 bases and J lost 5, with 8 bases in between. The CDR3 length is 12 residues. The CDR3 region has the DNA TGTGCCAGTAGGGTCGGTGACAATGAGCAGTTCTTC. Protein sequence: CASRVGDNEQFF.

V and J are TRBV9 and TRBJ2-5; tentatively, D is TRBD2 (5 bases). CDR1 SGDLS and CDR2 YYNGEE come from the germline V gene. Trimming cost V 2 bases and J 5 bases, with 10 bases left between them. This CDR3 region has 13 residues. CDR3: CASSVGNWETQYF. The CDR3 DNA follows: TGTGCCAGCAGCGTCGGGAACTGGGAGACCCAGTACTTC. The whole variable domain, filled in from reference TRBV9 and TRBJ2-5, reads DSGVTQTPKHLITATGQRVTLRCSPRSGDLSVYWYQQSLDQGLQFLIQYYNGEERAKGNILERFSAQQFPDLHSELNLSSLELGDSALYFCASSVGNWETQYFGPGTRLLVL.

The chain couples TRBV5-4 to TRBJ2-3, with D perhaps TRBD1 (5 bases). This CDR3 has 14 amino acids. The V end was cut by 6 bases, the J end by 0 bases, with 11 bases between. In germline, CDR1 is SGHNT, CDR2 YYREEE (reference sequence). The CDR3 nucleotides read TGTGCCAGCACAAGGGGATTTAGCACAGATACGCAGTATTTT. Amino acids: CASTRGFSTDTQYF.